Included here is one T cell receptor beta chain sequence, with context. Its antigen is not identified. This record comes from a study of Ad26.COV2.S vaccination and SARS-CoV-2 variants. For the study at large: The vaccine Ad26.COV2.S was put into the muscle once, or twice with 56 days between.

Germline assignment: CDR1 MNHEY and CDR2 SMNVEV (reference sequence). This CDR3 comprises 15 residues. With 0 bases clipped from V and 3 bases from J, the junction kept 4 bases outside the gene matches. General observations from the study: From the TCR breadth and depth analyses, total T cell responses may have been underestimated.

Assay: immunoSEQ multiplex PCR; the TCRdb copy retains only in-frame clones and omits some. The sample lists about 350,000 clones; around 89% were seen once. Treatment in this sample: 19 received Ad26.COV2.S at low or high dose, single or two shots; roughly 5 received placebo; per-sample allocation not given. Specimens were obtained on day 63 following the first vaccine or placebo injection. The chain combines TRBV27 with TRBJ2-7; 8 nucleotides match TRBD1. The material was peripheral blood, obtained in a trial of Ad26.COV2.S vaccine versus placebo. This TCR derives from a person between 18 and 59 years old who received the Ad26.COV2.S COVID-19 vaccine or a placebo. Written as DNA, the CDR3 is TGTGCCAGCAGTTTATCACTGGACAGGGTCTACGAGCAGTACTTC. This encodes CASSLSLDRVYEQYF.